Following are 21 T cell receptor beta chains from one sample sequenced in a study of identical twins. TCRdb fed the 5' RACE reads into MiXCR, producing one record per CDR3 protein. The table lists about 660,000 distinct CDR3 sequences, under 9% of them singletons. These data were also filed under a second study, of yellow fever vaccine responses in identical twins.

Input material: PBMCs. All receptors come from a woman aged 18-35 years in good health.

The chain employs TRBV12-3 or TRBV12-4 and TRBJ2-1; TRBD2 matches at 11 bases. This CDR3 has 16 residues. Trimming took 8 bases from V and 0 from J; bases not matched to a gene: 6. The CDR3: CASVLAGVRSYNEQFF. In DNA, the CDR3 is TGTGCCAGCGTACTAGCGGGGGTCCGCTCCTACAATGAGCAGTTCTTC.

This chain joins TRBV6-2 or TRBV6-3 and TRBJ2-7, with TRBD2 matching over 8 bases. The CDR3 has 16 residues. Germline loops: CDR1 MNHEY, CDR2 SVGEGT. V dropped 0 bases and J dropped 3; count of bases not matched to a gene: 7. CDR3 region: CASSYSAGGLYYEQYF. Written as DNA, the CDR3 is TGTGCCAGCAGTTACTCTGCGGGGGGACTGTACTACGAGCAGTACTTC.

This chain's CDR3 is CASSSTSGSLDEQFF. In nucleotides, the CDR3 is TGTGCCAGCAGTTCGACTAGCGGGAGTCTCGATGAGCAGTTCTTC. V and J are TRBV6-5 and TRBJ2-1; TRBD2 agrees at 12 bases. The CDR3 loop spans 15 amino acids. V was pared by 4 bases and J by 8 bases, with 6 bases of the junction left unmatched. CDR1 is MNHEY and CDR2 is SVGAGI in the germline V gene.

The rearrangement uses TRBV18 and TRBJ1-1, with D perhaps matching TRBD1 (6 bases). The CDR3 has 16 amino acids. Germline CDR1 is KGHSH and CDR2 is LQKENI. Between the trimmed V and J ends, which lost 3 bases and 0 bases, there was a span of 14 bases. The CDR3 region has the DNA TGTGCCAGCTCACCCCGGACAGTTTTAATGAACACTGAAGCTTTCTTT. Translation: CASSPRTVLMNTEAFF.

A few counts support this clonotype. CDR3 coding DNA: TGTGCCAGCAGACAAGGACAGGGGTTAAATCAGCCCCAGCATTTT. It specifies CASRQGQGLNQPQHF. The chain has TRBV2 and TRBJ1-5, with 9 bases lining up with TRBD1. J was trimmed by 4 bases and V by 6 bases; bases with no gene match: 7. Germline CDR1 reads SNHLY; CDR2 reads FYNNEI. This CDR3 comprises 15 residues.

The genes are TRBV7-2 and TRBJ2-3; D possibly corresponds to TRBD2 (6 bases). CDR1 is SGHTA and CDR2 is FQGNSA in the germline V gene. V was trimmed by 3 bases and J by 0 bases, leaving 10 bases between them. This CDR3 has 15 residues. The CDR3 coding sequence is TGTGCCAGCAGCTTTCGACGGGGGAGCACAGATACGCAGTATTTT. The encoded protein is CASSFRRGSTDTQYF.

This clonotype was observed at least ten times. The chain combines TRBV27 with TRBJ1-4, with TRBD1 identical over 9 bases. The length of the CDR3 is 15 residues. Germline assignment: CDR1 MNHEY and CDR2 SMNVEV (reference sequence). Trimming cost V 5 bases and J 4 bases; bases outside gene matches: 5. The CDR3 is CASSARTGDNEKLFF. For the CDR3, the DNA is TGTGCCAGCAGTGCTAGGACAGGGGATAATGAAAAACTGTTTTTT. The full variable domain, in which reference TRBV27 and TRBJ1-4 provide the parts outside the CDR3, is EAQVTQNPRYLITVTGKKLTVTCSQNMNHEYMSWYRQDPGLGLRQIYYSMNVEVTDKGDVPEGYKVSRKEKRNFPLILESPSPNQTSLYFCASSARTGDNEKLFFGSGTQLSVL.

This chain uses TRBV12-3 or TRBV12-4 with TRBJ1-2, with D unclear. V was trimmed by 4 bases and J by 4 bases, leaving 10 bases between them. The CDR3 length is 13 residues. The CDR3 spells CASSYYSGYGYTF. The CDR3 region has the DNA TGTGCCAGCAGTTACTATAGCGGCTATGGCTACACCTTC.

This clonotype has just a few counts. The V gene is TRBV5-1, the J gene TRBJ2-1; D may be TRBD2 (5 bases). The CDR3 covers 15 residues. The V gene lost 3 bases and the J gene lost 0 bases, with 10 bases spanning the gap. Germline values: CDR1 SGHRS, CDR2 YFSETQ. CDR3 in amino acids: CASSSDFSSYNEQFF. CDR3 sequence (DNA): TGCGCCAGCAGCTCGGACTTTAGCTCCTACAATGAGCAGTTCTTC.

This sequence joins TRBV4-2 and TRBJ2-7, with D possibly being TRBD1 or TRBD2 (5 bases each). This CDR3 comprises 15 residues. The V gene lost 1 base and the J gene lost 2 bases, with 12 bases spanning the gap. In germline, CDR1 is LGHNA, CDR2 YNFKEQ. The CDR3 reads CASSQVKGDPYEQYF. The DNA for the CDR3 is TGTGCCAGCAGCCAAGTTAAAGGGGACCCCTACGAGCAGTACTTC.

Many counts were recorded for this clonotype. The chain combines TRBV5-6 with TRBJ1-1; D unresolved. The ends were cut back, 1 base at V and 2 bases at J, with 6 bases in the middle. Germline lookup yields CDR1 SGHDT and CDR2 YYEEEE. This CDR3 is built from 13 residues. This CDR3 is CASSLTSNTEAFF. For the CDR3, the DNA is TGTGCCAGCAGCTTGACCAGCAACACTGAAGCTTTCTTT.

The chain recombines TRBV7-8 with TRBJ1-5; D not resolved. CDR1 is SGHVS and CDR2 is FQNEAQ in the germline V gene. The CDR3 runs 16 residues. V was shortened by 3 bases and J by 1 base, with 13 bases between the two germline ends. The CDR3 sequence is CASSFLSGASNQPQHF. DNA for the CDR3: TGTGCCAGCAGCTTTTTGTCTGGCGCAAGCAATCAGCCCCAGCATTTT.

This clonotype has just a few counts. The chain carries TRBV12-3 or TRBV12-4 and TRBJ2-2; D is uncertain. Trimming stripped 5 bases from V and 0 bases from J, with 13 bases between. CDR3 length equals 16 residues. CDR3 nucleotide sequence: TGTGCCAGCAGTACAATAGGCCACTCGAACACCGGGGAGCTGTTTTTT. Its protein product is CASSTIGHSNTGELFF.

Many counts were recorded for this clonotype. The CDR3 coding sequence is TGTGCCAGCAGCTTATTCCTAGCGGGAGTGGGAGAGACCCAGTACTTC. Translation: CASSLFLAGVGETQYF. This chain links TRBV7-2 with TRBJ2-5, with 10 nucleotides matching TRBD2. CDR1 SGHTA and CDR2 FQGNSA come from the germline V gene. The CDR3 totals 16 residues. The J segment lost 4 bases and the V segment lost 2 bases, leaving 7 bases of the junction unmatched.

The chain combines TRBV20-1 with TRBJ1-5; D is uncertain. V was trimmed by 0 bases and J by 10 bases, leaving 10 bases between them. CDR1 is DFQATT and CDR2 is SNEGSKA in the germline V gene (reference sequence). The CDR3 runs to 12 residues. The CDR3 spells CSARETGIPQHF. The CDR3 region has the DNA TGCAGTGCTAGAGAAACCGGCATACCCCAGCATTTT.

This chain connects TRBV12-3 or TRBV12-4 to TRBJ2-1; no clear D. The V gene lost 3 bases and the J gene lost 0 bases, with 9 bases spanning the gap. The CDR3 has 15 residues. CDR3: CASSFAKSSYNEQFF. In DNA, the CDR3 is TGTGCCAGCAGTTTTGCGAAGAGCTCCTACAATGAGCAGTTCTTC.

This chain joins TRBV7-9 and TRBJ1-5; D remains unclear. Germline-derived CDR1 and CDR2 are SEHNR and FQNEAQ (reference sequence). The ends were cut back, 5 bases at V and 4 bases at J, with 12 bases in the middle. This CDR3 has 14 residues. In nucleotides, the CDR3 is TGTGCCAGCAGCCTATCCGGGGAGAATCAGCCCCAGCATTTT. It yields the protein CASSLSGENQPQHF.

The V and J genes are TRBV15 and TRBJ2-1; D uncertain. The V end was cut by 0 bases, the J end by 9 bases, with 6 bases between. CDR1 is LNHNV and CDR2 is YYDKDF in the germline V gene (reference sequence). The CDR3 runs 12 residues. CDR3 sequence (DNA): TGTGCCACCAGCAGAGAATACGGTGAGCAGTTCTTC. This codes for CATSREYGEQFF.

The chain is built from TRBV5-6 and TRBJ2-3; perhaps TRBD1 as D (6 bases). The CDR3 contains 15 residues. The V gene's germline CDR1 is SGHDT and CDR2 YYEEEE. V lost 4 bases and J 2 bases, leaving 14 bases between the germline ends. The CDR3 DNA is TGTGCCAGCAGCCCTGACAGGCGACCCACAGATACGCAGTATTTT. Protein sequence: CASSPDRRPTDTQYF.

This sequence joins TRBV5-1 and TRBJ2-3, with 10 bases that match TRBD2. The germline V gene has CDR1 SGHRS and CDR2 YFSETQ. This CDR3 is 15 amino acids long. V lost 6 bases and J lost 4; bases outside the gene matches: 8. CDR3 sequence reads: CASTQAGGPPDTQYF. CDR3 sequence (DNA): TGCGCCAGCACCCAAGCGGGAGGGCCCCCAGATACGCAGTATTTT.

The chain is built from TRBV27 and TRBJ2-7, with a weak D call TRBD1 (5 bases). The CDR3 has 13 residues. The V end lost 3 bases, the J end lost 6 bases, and 12 bases lay between the germline ends. Germline V gene sequence: CDR1 MNHEY, CDR2 SMNVEV (reference sequence). The CDR3 DNA is TGTGCCAGCAGTTTCCGAGAAGGGGTCGAGCAGTACTTC. Its translation is CASSFREGVEQYF.